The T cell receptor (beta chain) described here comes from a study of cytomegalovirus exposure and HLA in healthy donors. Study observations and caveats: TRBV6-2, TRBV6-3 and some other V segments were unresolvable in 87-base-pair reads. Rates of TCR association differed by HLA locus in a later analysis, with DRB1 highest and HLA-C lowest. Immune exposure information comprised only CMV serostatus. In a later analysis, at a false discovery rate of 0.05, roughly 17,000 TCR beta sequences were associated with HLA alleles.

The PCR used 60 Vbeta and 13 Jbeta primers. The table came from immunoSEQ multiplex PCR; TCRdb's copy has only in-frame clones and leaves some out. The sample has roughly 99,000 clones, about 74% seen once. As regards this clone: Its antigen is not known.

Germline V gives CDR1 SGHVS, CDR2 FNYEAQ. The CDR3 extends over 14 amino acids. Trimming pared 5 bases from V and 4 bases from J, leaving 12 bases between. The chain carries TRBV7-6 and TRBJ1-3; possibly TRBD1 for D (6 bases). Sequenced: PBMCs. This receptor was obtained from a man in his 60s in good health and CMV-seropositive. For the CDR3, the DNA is TGTGCCAGCAGCCCAGCAGACAGGGGAAACACCATATATTTT. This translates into CASSPADRGNTIYF.